This TCR beta chain was identified during a study of cytomegalovirus exposure and HLA in healthy donors. The CDR3 sequence is 15 residues long. V was clipped by 4 bases and J by 5 bases; unmatched bases: 7. Germline loops: CDR1 LGHNA, CDR2 YNFKEQ. A multiplex PCR was run with 60 Vbeta primers and 13 Jbeta primers. The method was immunoSEQ multiplex PCR; TCRdb's version includes in-frame clones alone and lacks a portion of them. The table shows 200,000 or so clones, with more than 85% occurring only once. J is TRBJ1-4 and V is TRBV4-2, with 7 bases lining up with TRBD1. The receptor's source is a girl under two years old in good health and CMV-seronegative. The sequenced material came from PBMCs. The CDR3 protein is CASSLPGQPNEKLFF. For the CDR3, the DNA is TGTGCCAGCAGCCTACCGGGACAGCCCAATGAAAAACTGTTTTTT.